Listed below are T cell receptor beta chains from one sample, sequenced in a study of T cell responses to AZD1222 COVID-19 vaccine. The repertoire was sequenced with immunoSEQ multiplex PCR; TCRdb's copy has only in-frame clones and lacks some. Here the sample spans roughly 120,000 clones, about 95% being singletons. The sample was peripheral blood, taken 28 days after the second AZD1222 dose. Every receptor here comes from an adult who received the AZD1222 COVID-19 vaccine. CDR3s include the opening cysteine and the closing phenylalanine or tryptophan. Fields, in order: J gene, V gene, D gene, clone size, CDR3 protein, CDR3 DNA. The D gene is left open where the match is weak. Expanded clones get a size class; other rows say once, few or many, or leave the size out.

J: TRBJ1-4
V: TRBV19
D: NA
size: NA
CDR3: CASSIGQDRHEKLFF
DNA: TGTGCCAGTAGTATTGGTCAGGACAGACATGAAAAACTGTTTTTT

J: TRBJ1-6
V: TRBV6-5
D: NA
size: NA
CDR3: CASSSFNHSPLHF
DNA: TGTGCCAGCAGCTCATTCAACCATTCACCCCTCCACTTT

J: TRBJ1-1
V: TRBV29-1
D: NA
size: NA
CDR3: CSVEFGGRWNTEAFF
DNA: TGCAGCGTTGAGTTTGGGGGACGCTGGAACACTGAAGCTTTCTTT

J: TRBJ1-1
V: TRBV18
D: NA
size: NA
CDR3: CASSPTMRGTAEAFF
DNA: TGTGCCAGCTCACCAACGATGAGAGGAACAGCTGAAGCTTTCTTT

J: TRBJ1-4
V: TRBV6-5
D: TRBD1
size: NA
CDR3: CASSPVAGGKLFF
DNA: TGTGCCAGCAGTCCCGTGGCAGGGGGAAAACTGTTTTTT

J: TRBJ2-3
V: TRBV5-1
D: TRBD1
size: NA
CDR3: CASSLQGAVDTQYF
DNA: TGCGCCAGCAGCTTGCAGGGGGCGGTAGATACGCAGTATTTT

J: TRBJ2-1
V: TRBV6-1
D: TRBD1
size: NA
CDR3: CASDRDSYNEQFF
DNA: TGTGCCAGCGACAGGGATTCTTACAATGAGCAGTTCTTC

J: TRBJ1-1
V: TRBV19
D: NA
size: NA
CDR3: CASSFTMNTEAFF
DNA: TGTGCCAGTAGTTTCACTATGAACACTGAAGCTTTCTTT

J: TRBJ2-1
V: TRBV14
D: NA
size: once
CDR3: CASSRYRSYNEQFF
DNA: TGTGCCAGCAGCCGGTATCGGTCCTACAATGAGCAGTTCTTC

J: TRBJ1-1
V: TRBV18
D: TRBD1
size: NA
CDR3: CASSPRQGWTEAFF
DNA: TGTGCCAGCTCACCCCGACAGGGTTGGACTGAAGCTTTCTTT

J: TRBJ1-2
V: TRBV21-1
D: NA
size: NA
CDR3: CASRRRRANYGYTF
DNA: TGTGCCAGCAGGAGACGCAGAGCTAACTATGGCTACACCTTC

J: TRBJ1-5
V: TRBV15
D: NA
size: NA
CDR3: CATSRTKRGSNQPQHF
DNA: TGTGCCACCAGCAGAACCAAGCGGGGCAGCAATCAGCCCCAGCATTTT

J: TRBJ2-7
V: TRBV5-1
D: TRBD2
size: NA
CDR3: CASSYGGASYEQYF
DNA: TGCGCCAGCAGTTACGGGGGGGCCTCCTACGAGCAGTACTTC

J: TRBJ1-1
V: TRBV5-1
D: NA
size: NA
CDR3: CASSLWDGEAFF
DNA: TGCGCCAGCAGCTTGTGGGACGGTGAAGCTTTCTTT

J: TRBJ2-5
V: TRBV6-2/TRBV6-3
D: NA
size: NA
CDR3: CASSYRQGGSETQYF
DNA: TGTGCCAGCAGTTACCGGCAGGGGGGTTCGGAGACCCAGTACTTC

J: TRBJ1-4
V: TRBV6-1
D: NA
size: NA
CDR3: CASSEVRGNEKLFF
DNA: TGTGCCAGCAGTGAAGTCCGGGGTAATGAAAAACTGTTTTTT

J: TRBJ1-6
V: TRBV5-1
D: TRBD1
size: NA
CDR3: CASSQTGSSYNSPLHF
DNA: TGCGCCAGCAGCCAGACAGGGAGCTCCTATAATTCACCCCTCCACTTT

J: TRBJ1-5
V: TRBV18
D: NA
size: NA
CDR3: CASSPINQPQHF
DNA: TGTGCCAGCTCACCAATCAATCAGCCCCAGCATTTT

J: TRBJ2-1
V: TRBV14
D: TRBD2
size: NA
CDR3: CASSQDSGTSGRRDEQFF
DNA: TGTGCCAGCAGCCAAGATTCGGGGACTAGCGGGAGAAGAGATGAGCAGTTCTTC

J: TRBJ1-1
V: TRBV11-2
D: NA
size: NA
CDR3: CASTYWKGEAFF
DNA: TGTGCCAGCACCTACTGGAAGGGTGAAGCTTTCTTT